This T cell receptor (beta chain) was captured in a study of T cell responses to AZD1222 COVID-19 vaccine. The method was immunoSEQ multiplex PCR; TCRdb's version includes in-frame clones alone and lacks a portion of them. The table has 70,000 to 95,000 clones, roughly nine tenths seen once. Germline CDR1 and CDR2: MDHEN and SYDVKM. CDR3 length: 14 amino acids. Trimming shortened V by 2 bases and J by 7 bases, and 14 bases separated the two germline ends. V and J are TRBV28 and TRBJ1-2; possibly TRBD1 for D (5 bases). This clonotype originated in an adult in good health. The sample was peripheral blood, taken on day 0 of AZD1222 vaccination. The CDR3 sequence: CASSLTSGRVGYTF. The DNA of the CDR3 is TGTGCCAGCAGTTTAACCTCAGGGCGGGTTGGCTACACCTTC.